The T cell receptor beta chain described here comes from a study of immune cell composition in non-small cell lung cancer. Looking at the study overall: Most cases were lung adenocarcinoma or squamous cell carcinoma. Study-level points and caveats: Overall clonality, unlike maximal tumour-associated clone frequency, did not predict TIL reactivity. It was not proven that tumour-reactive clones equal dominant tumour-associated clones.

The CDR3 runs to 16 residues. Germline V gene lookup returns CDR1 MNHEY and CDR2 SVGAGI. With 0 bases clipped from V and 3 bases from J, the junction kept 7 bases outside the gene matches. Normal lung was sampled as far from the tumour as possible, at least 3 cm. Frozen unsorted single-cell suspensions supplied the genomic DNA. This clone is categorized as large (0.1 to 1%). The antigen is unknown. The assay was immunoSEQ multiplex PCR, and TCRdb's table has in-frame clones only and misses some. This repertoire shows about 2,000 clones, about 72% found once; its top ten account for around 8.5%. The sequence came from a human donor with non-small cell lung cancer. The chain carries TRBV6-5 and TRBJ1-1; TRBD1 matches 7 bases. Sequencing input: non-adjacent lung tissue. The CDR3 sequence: CASSYSLTGTDTEAFF. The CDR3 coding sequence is TGTGCCAGCAGTTACTCCCTAACCGGGACAGACACTGAAGCTTTCTTT.